This TCR beta chain was retrieved from a study of technical replicates of blood from a few donors. With 5 bases clipped from V and 3 bases from J, the junction kept 1 base outside the gene matches. Germline CDR1 SGHTA, CDR2 FQGNSA. This CDR3 contains 12 residues. Produced via immunoSEQ multiplex PCR; TCRdb's table is partial and in-frame only. Here the sample spans approximately 88,000 clones, 96% being singletons. The sequence came from a human donor in good health. V is TRBV7-2 and J is TRBJ2-7; 7 nucleotides line up with TRBD2. The sample comprised T cells isolated from PBMCs. The CDR3 nucleotides are TGTGCCAGCAGCGCGGGAGTCTACGAGCAGTACTTC. Protein sequence: CASSAGVYEQYF.